The present entry profiles one T cell receptor beta chain with its context. Its antigen is still unknown. This entry belongs to a study of STAT5B mutations in CD4+ large granular lymphocyte leukemia. Across the study: When available, cryopreserved cells underwent CD8+ depletion before CD4+ selection.

Study conclusions and caveats: Patient CD4-sorted repertoires looked more clonal than healthy CD4+ repertoires, even without putative leukemic clones.

Using immunoSEQ multiplex PCR, the repertoire was profiled, and TCRdb retains in-frame clones only, with some absent. Altogether around 9,000 clones are present, about four fifths being singletons, with the ten largest covering roughly 70%. Germline assignment: CDR1 LNHDA and CDR2 SQIVND (reference sequence). The CDR3 consists of 16 residues. The V gene end was trimmed by 10 bases and the J gene end by 4 bases; junction bases not matched to a gene: 14. The origin of this receptor is a man between 60 and 70 years old with CD4+ T-cell large granular lymphocyte leukemia. What was sequenced was PBMCs. The genes are TRBV19 and TRBJ2-2; 8 bases are a match to TRBD2. CDR3 bases: TGTGCCACTTCAGCGGGAGCCTTAACCGGCACCGGGGAGCTGTTTTTT. Its protein is CATSAGALTGTGELFF.